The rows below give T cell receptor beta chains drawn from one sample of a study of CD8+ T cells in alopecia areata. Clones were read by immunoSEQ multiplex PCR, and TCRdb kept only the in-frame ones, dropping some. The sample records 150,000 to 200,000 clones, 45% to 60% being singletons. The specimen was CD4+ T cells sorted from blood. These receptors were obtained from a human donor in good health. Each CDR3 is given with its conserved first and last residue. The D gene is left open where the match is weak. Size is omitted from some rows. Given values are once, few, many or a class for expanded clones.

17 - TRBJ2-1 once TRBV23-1 TGCGCCAGCAGTCCGAGGGTTAGCGGAAGCTCCTACAATGAGCAGTTCTTC CASSPRVSGSSYNEQFF
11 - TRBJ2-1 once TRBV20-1 TGCAGTGCTTTCGACATCAATGAGCAGTTCTTC CSAFDINEQFF
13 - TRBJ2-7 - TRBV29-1 TGCAGCGTTGCAGAGTGGCGGAGCTACGAGCAGTACTTC CSVAEWRSYEQYF
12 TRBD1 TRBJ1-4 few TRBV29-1 TGCAGCGTCCGGACAGGGGATGAAAAACTGTTTTTT CSVRTGDEKLFF
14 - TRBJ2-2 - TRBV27 TGTGCCAGCAGGCCCAATCGGGGCACCGGGGAGCTGTTTTTT CASRPNRGTGELFF
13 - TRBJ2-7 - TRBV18 TGTGCCAGCTCACCTACGTCCTCCTACGAGCAGTACTTC CASSPTSSYEQYF
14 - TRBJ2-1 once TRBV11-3 TGTGCCAGCAGCTCAAGGTCGGACCTAAATGAGCAGTTCTTC CASSSRSDLNEQFF
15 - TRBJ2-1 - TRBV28 TGTGCCAGCAGGTTAGGGTTAAGCTCCTACAATGAGCAGTTCTTC CASRLGLSSYNEQFF
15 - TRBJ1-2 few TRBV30 TGTGCCTGGAGTCACGACAGTTATAACAGTCATGGCTACACCTTC CAWSHDSYNSHGYTF
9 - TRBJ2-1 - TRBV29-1 TGCAGCGTTGGTTTTGAGCAGTTCTTC CSVGFEQFF
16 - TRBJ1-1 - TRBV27 TGTGCCAGCAGTTTCTCTGGGCACATGGGTAGGTCTGAAGCTTTCTTT CASSFSGHMGRSEAFF
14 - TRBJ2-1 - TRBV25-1 TGTGCCAGCAGTGAATACGGTAGGGACAATGAGCAGTTCTTC CASSEYGRDNEQFF
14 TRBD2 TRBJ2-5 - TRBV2 TGTGCCAGCAGTGAACCAGCGGGAGGAGAGACCCAGTACTTC CASSEPAGGETQYF
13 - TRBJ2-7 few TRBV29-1 TGCAGCGTCAGCCGGGACAACTCCTACGAGCAGTACTTC CSVSRDNSYEQYF
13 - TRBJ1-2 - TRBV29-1 TGCAGCGCCCTTCCGGGCGGACACTATGGCTACACCTTC CSALPGGHYGYTF
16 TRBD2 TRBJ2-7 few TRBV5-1 TGCGCCAGCAGCTCTACATGGACTAGCCGTACCTACGAGCAGTACTTC CASSSTWTSRTYEQYF
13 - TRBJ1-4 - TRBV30 TGTGCCTGGAGTGCGGACCGAGATGAAAAACTGTTTTTT CAWSADRDEKLFF
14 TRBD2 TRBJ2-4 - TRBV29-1 TGCAGCGTTGAACGGGGGGAGGCCAAAAACATTCAGTACTTC CSVERGEAKNIQYF
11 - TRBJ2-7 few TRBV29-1 TGCAGCGCCGGACGGAACTACGAGCAGTACTTC CSAGRNYEQYF
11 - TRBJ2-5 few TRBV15 TGTGCCACGGGGGGCCATGAGACCCAGTACTTC CATGGHETQYF
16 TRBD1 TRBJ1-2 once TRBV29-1 TGCAGCGTTGACGCGGCGAGGACAGGGACACACTATGGCTACACCTTC CSVDAARTGTHYGYTF
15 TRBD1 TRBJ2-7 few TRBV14 TGTGCCAGCAGCCAAGAGAAGGGGGCTAGGTACGAGCAGTACTTC CASSQEKGARYEQYF
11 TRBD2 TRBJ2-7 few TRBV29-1 TGCAGCGGGGCGGGGGGATACGAGCAGTACTTC CSGAGGYEQYF
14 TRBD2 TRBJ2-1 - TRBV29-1 TGCAGCGTAGACCGGACTAGTATGGTAAATGAGCAGTTCTTC CSVDRTSMVNEQFF
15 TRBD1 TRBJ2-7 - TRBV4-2 TGTGCCAGCAGCCAGAGGACAGGGGGACTCGGCGAGCAGTACTTC CASSQRTGGLGEQYF
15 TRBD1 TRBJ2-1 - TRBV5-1 TGCGCCAGCAGCCGGGGACAGGCCACCTACAATGAGCAGTTCTTC CASSRGQATYNEQFF
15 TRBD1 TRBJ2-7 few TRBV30 TGTGCCTGGAGTGGGGGGACAGGGCCAACCTACGAGCAGTACTTC CAWSGGTGPTYEQYF